This T cell receptor (beta chain) was identified during a study of radiotherapy plus CTLA-4 blockade in lung cancer. Study context: Objective responses arose in about 18% of patients, and roughly 31% experienced disease control. General study points: Early blood T cell clone dynamics reportedly forecast response best, with interferon-beta. Blood TCR clones of tumor origin expanded after radiotherapy plus ipilimumab.

Germline V lookup: CDR1 SGDLS, CDR2 YYNGEE. CDR3 size: 14 residues. V lost 1 base and J lost 2, with 10 bases in between. This clone appeared a single time. The antigen is unknown. Each patient with chemo-refractory metastatic non-small-cell lung cancer was treated with focal radiation plus CTLA-4 blockade using ipilimumab. Data came from immunoSEQ multiplex PCR; TCRdb stores just in-frame clones and leaves some out. The sample includes approximately 100,000 clones, roughly 80% of them seen just once. The genes are TRBV9 and TRBJ2-7; possible D gene TRBD2, 6 bases. This specimen consisted of peripheral blood, obtained from a patient treated with radiotherapy plus ipilimumab. The source of this sequence is a human donor with non-small cell lung cancer who had a partial response to radiotherapy plus ipilimumab. Written as DNA, the CDR3 is TGTGCCAGCAGCGTATCACCTAGCGCCTACGAGCAGTACTTC. Translation gives CASSVSPSAYEQYF.